This record covers a single T cell receptor beta chain. The record originates from a study of identical twins. It was template switching that added a universal primer site, and there were unique molecular identifiers on the cDNA. TCRdb reprocessed the 5' RACE reads with MiXCR, giving one entry per CDR3 protein. The sample includes about 500,000 distinct CDR3 sequences, approximately 15% seen only once; the top ten take approximately 1%. These data were also filed under a second study, of yellow fever vaccine responses in identical twins.

Sample: CD4+ T cells sorted from blood. This receptor was taken from a woman aged 18 to 35 in good health.

In nucleotides, the CDR3 is TGTGCCAGCAGTGGCCGGATCCCAGAGGGGTACAATGAGCAGTTCTTC. Amino acid sequence: CASSGRIPEGYNEQFF. The rearrangement joins TRBV28 to TRBJ2-1, with D possibly being TRBD1 or TRBD2 (5 bases each). The V end was cut by 5 bases, the J end by 4 bases, with 18 bases between. The V gene's germline CDR1 is MDHEN and CDR2 SYDVKM. The CDR3 runs to 16 residues.